Listed here are 29 T cell receptor beta chains from one sample, sequenced in a study of blood T cell repertoires in COVID-19. Generated by immunoSEQ multiplex PCR, the TCRdb table keeps only in-frame clones and is missing some. This sample has 110,000 to 150,000 clones, with around 80% found just once. The sample consisted of peripheral blood. The receptors were gathered from a man between 60 and 75 years old with active or convalescent COVID-19.

This clone was observed a single time. This chain links TRBV24-1 with TRBJ1-1, with 7 bases fitting TRBD1. The germline V gene has CDR1 KGHDR and CDR2 SFDVKD. After removal of 9 bases from V and 3 bases from J, the junction contained 6 bases not matched to a gene. This CDR3 contains 13 residues. The CDR3 bases are TGTGCCACCGCGGCCCAGGGGGACACTGAAGCTTTCTTT. Residues: CATAAQGDTEAFF.

The V gene is TRBV5-8, the J gene TRBJ1-1, with TRBD1 as a possible D gene (5 bases). Germline loops: CDR1 SGHTS, CDR2 YDEGEE. This CDR3 is 17 amino acids long. V lost 0 bases and J lost 4, with 19 bases in between. CDR3 sequence reads: CASSLGMTWGSGTEAFF. Written as DNA, the CDR3 is TGTGCCAGCAGCTTGGGGATGACTTGGGGCTCGGGCACTGAAGCTTTCTTT. Supplemented by reference TRBV5-8 and TRBJ1-1, the full variable domain reads EAGVTQSPTHLIKTRGQQATLRCSPISGHTSVYWYQQALGLGLQFLLWYDEGEERNRGNFPPRFSGRQFPNYSSELNVNALELEDSALYLCASSLGMTWGSGTEAFFGQGTRLTVV.

In its sample, this clone was seen once. The chain recombines TRBV7-9 with TRBJ2-1; TRBD2 matches at 11 bases. The germline gives CDR1 SEHNR, CDR2 FQNEAQ (reference sequence). J gave up 9 bases and V 2 bases, and 9 bases lay outside the gene matches. CDR3 length: 16 amino acids. DNA of the CDR3: TGTGCCAGCAGCTTACTAGCGGGAGGTCAGGGGAGTGAGCAGTTCTTC. Translation gives CASSLLAGGQGSEQFF.

Turning to this clone: This specimen includes other DNA sequences encoding the same CDR3. CDR3: CASSTQGADTEAFF. DNA of the CDR3: TGTGCCAGTAGTACTCAGGGGGCCGACACTGAAGCTTTCTTT. The chain carries TRBV19 and TRBJ1-1; TRBD1 agrees at 8 bases. Germline V gives CDR1 LNHDA, CDR2 SQIVND (reference sequence). With 4 bases clipped from V and 3 bases from J, the junction kept 4 bases outside the gene matches. CDR3 length equals 14 residues.

V is TRBV3-1 (or the pseudogene TRBV3-2) and J is TRBJ2-3; TRBD2 is a possible D gene (5 bases). Germline V gene data show CDR1 as LGHDT and CDR2 as YNNKEL (reference sequence). This CDR3 is built from 15 residues. V shed 4 bases and J shed 0 bases, with 11 bases lying between them. CDR3 in amino acids: CASSPRGSSTDTQYF. As DNA, the CDR3 is TGTGCCAGCAGCCCCCGGGGTTCTAGCACAGATACGCAGTATTTT.

The chain has TRBV9 and TRBJ1-4; TRBD1 might be the D (5 bases). V shed 2 bases and J shed 8 bases, with 16 bases lying between them. CDR1 is SGDLS, CDR2 YYNGEE, per germline. The CDR3 loop spans 15 amino acids. The CDR3 sequence is CASSVLGEVGEKLFF. CDR3 nucleotide sequence: TGTGCCAGCAGCGTCCTAGGGGAAGTCGGCGAAAAACTGTTTTTT.

The chain couples TRBV6-2 or TRBV6-3 to TRBJ1-1; weak D call: TRBD1 (5 bases). Trimming pared 6 bases from V and 0 bases from J, leaving 23 bases between. The CDR3 sequence is 18 residues long. Per the germline V gene, CDR1 is MNHEY and CDR2 is SVGEGT. The CDR3 spells CASSFEPGTGGLNTEAFF. As DNA, the CDR3 is TGTGCCAGCAGCTTCGAACCAGGGACCGGAGGGTTGAACACTGAAGCTTTCTTT.

V usage is TRBV30 and J usage is TRBJ1-5, with 10 bases identical to TRBD1. With V trimmed by 0 bases and J by 2 bases, 1 base remained unmatched. Germline V gives CDR1 GTSNPN, CDR2 SVGIG (reference sequence). The CDR3 has 15 residues. The CDR3 bases are TGTGCCTGGAGTGTGGGGACAGGGGGCAATCAGCCCCAGCATTTT. This gives the protein CAWSVGTGGNQPQHF.

The V call is TRBV5-1, the J call TRBJ1-4; 9 nucleotides align to TRBD1. This CDR3 is 17 amino acids long. Germline CDR1 and CDR2: SGHRS and YFSETQ. The trim removed 3 bases at V and 7 bases at J, leaving 13 bases unmatched. The CDR3 nucleotides are TGCGCCAGCAGCTGGGGACAGGGAGAGGCGTTGGGTGAAAAACTGTTTTTT. Protein: CASSWGQGEALGEKLFF.

The V call is TRBV19, the J call TRBJ2-7, with 8 positions matching TRBD2. The CDR3 runs to 14 residues. From germline, CDR1 is LNHDA and CDR2 SQIVND (reference sequence). V was pared by 4 bases and J by 6 bases, with 8 bases of the junction left unmatched. CDR3 in amino acids: CASSTRRAGVEQYV. In DNA form, the CDR3 reads TGTGCCAGTAGTACCCGGCGAGCGGGAGTCGAGCAGTACGTC.

The CDR3 here is CASSLEGAYGYTF. In nucleotides, the CDR3 is TGTGCCAGCAGCCTGGAGGGAGCATATGGCTACACCTTC. This sequence joins TRBV12-3 or TRBV12-4 and TRBJ1-2; D not resolved. V was trimmed by 6 bases and J by 5 bases, leaving 13 bases between them. The CDR3 totals 13 residues.

The genes are TRBV4-3 and TRBJ2-6, with 9 bases identical to TRBD1. The CDR3 contains 17 residues. Germline V CDR1 and CDR2: LGHNA, YSLEER. J lost 2 bases, V lost 3 bases, and 5 bases had no gene match. The CDR3 coding sequence is TGCGCCAGCAGCCAGGAGACAGGGGGAACTGGGGCCAACGTCCTGACTTTC. Protein product: CASSQETGGTGANVLTF.

The genes are TRBV5-1 and TRBJ1-1; 7 bases map to TRBD1. CDR3 size: 16 residues. Germline CDR1 is SGHRS and CDR2 is YFSETQ. V shed 2 bases, J shed 6 bases, and the junction held 13 bases outside the gene matches. The CDR3 region has the DNA TGCGCCAGCAGCTTAATTACAGGGGCCGGAGGGGCTGAAGCTTTCTTT. It yields the protein CASSLITGAGGAEAFF.

This clone was picked up one time. The chain has TRBV28 and TRBJ1-2; D is possibly TRBD1 (5 bases). The germline gives CDR1 MDHEN, CDR2 SYDVKM. This CDR3 has 15 residues. V was pared by 2 bases and J by 3 bases, with 13 bases between. CDR3 coding DNA: TGTGCCAGCAGTTTAACAGGATCGAGTGACTATGGCTACACCTTC. Protein product: CASSLTGSSDYGYTF.

This clone was detected once. This chain connects TRBV7-8 to TRBJ2-5, with TRBD2 identical over 9 bases. The CDR3 runs 17 residues. Unmatched junction bases numbered 10, after V lost 0 bases and J lost 5 bases. The V gene's germline CDR1 is SGHVS and CDR2 FQNEAQ. For the CDR3, the DNA is TGTGCCAGCAGCTTAGCTCCAGCGGGAGGTCTCTGGGAGACCCAGTACTTC. Its protein is CASSLAPAGGLWETQYF.

This clone has a handful of counts. The gene calls are TRBV6-5 and TRBJ1-2; D is perhaps TRBD1 (5 bases). Germline values: CDR1 MNHEY, CDR2 SVGAGI. The CDR3 is 14 residues long. Trimming pared 5 bases from V and 4 bases from J, leaving 14 bases between. The CDR3: CASSRDGLSYGYTF. The CDR3 DNA follows: TGTGCCAGCAGTCGGGACGGACTATCCTATGGCTACACCTTC.

The chain couples TRBV6-5 to TRBJ1-2; TRBD1 is a possible D gene (5 bases). The CDR3 consists of 12 residues. V dropped 6 bases and J dropped 6 bases, with 11 bases sitting between them. From germline, CDR1 is MNHEY and CDR2 SVGAGI. The CDR3 reads CASRDNLDGYTF. The CDR3 DNA is TGTGCCAGCAGGGACAATTTGGATGGCTACACCTTC.

The chain carries TRBV18 and TRBJ1-5; 8 nucleotides agree with TRBD1. The CDR3 is made up of 17 amino acids. After removal of 0 bases from V and 6 bases from J, the junction contained 10 bases not matched to a gene. Germline V CDR1 and CDR2: KGHSH, LQKENI. This CDR3 is CASSPPSGTGKSQPQHF. CDR3 bases: TGTGCCAGCTCACCACCCTCCGGGACAGGCAAAAGTCAGCCCCAGCATTTT.

As for this clone: Other DNA sequences from this sample encode an identical CDR3 as well. The rearrangement uses TRBV12-3 or TRBV12-4 and TRBJ1-2, with 7 bases aligning to TRBD1. The junction had 6 bases not matched to a gene; V was cut back by 7 bases and J by 4 bases. The CDR3 sequence is 13 residues long. CDR3 coding DNA: TGTGCCAGCACCCTCAGGGGGAGCTATGGCTACACCTTC. It codes for CASTLRGSYGYTF.

The rearrangement uses TRBV9 and TRBJ1-3, with 7 positions matching TRBD1. The CDR3 length is 16 residues. After removal of 4 bases from V and 0 bases from J, the junction contained 7 bases not matched to a gene. Germline CDR1 and CDR2: SGDLS and YYNGEE. The chain's CDR3 is CASSPWDSNSGNTIYF. The DNA of the CDR3 is TGTGCCAGCAGCCCTTGGGACAGTAACTCTGGAAACACCATATATTTT.

V and J are TRBV11-2 and TRBJ2-1; TRBD2 matches at 8 bases. The V gene end was trimmed by 5 bases and the J gene end by 0 bases; junction bases not matched to a gene: 6. The CDR3 is 16 amino acids. Germline loops: CDR1 SGHAT, CDR2 FQNNGV. In nucleotides, the CDR3 is TGTGCCAGCAGCGGGGGTAGCGGGAACTCCTACAATGAGCAGTTCTTC. Protein: CASSGGSGNSYNEQFF. Filled out from reference TRBV11-2 and TRBJ2-1, the complete variable domain reads EAGVAQSPRYKIIEKRQSVAFWCNPISGHATLYWYQQILGQGPKLLIQFQNNGVVDDSQLPKDRFSAERLKGVDSTLKIQPAKLEDSAVYLCASSGGSGNSYNEQFFGPGTRLTVL.

The chain carries TRBV4-3 and TRBJ2-7; D perhaps matches TRBD1 (6 bases). This CDR3 has 18 residues. Trimming left V 2 bases short and J 2 bases short, with 22 bases between. Germline CDR1 reads LGHNA; CDR2 reads YSLEER. This CDR3 is CASSQLTSPGTRPYEQYV. The CDR3 nucleotides read TGCGCCAGCAGCCAACTTACCTCGCCCGGGACAAGACCCTACGAGCAGTACGTC.

The chain joins TRBV6-5 to TRBJ1-1, with 7 bases matching TRBD1. J lost 1 base, V lost 11 bases, and 7 bases had no gene match. The CDR3 contains 13 residues. Germline loops: CDR1 MNHEY, CDR2 SVGAGI. CDR3 in DNA: TGTGCCGTTAAAGACAGGGCGAACACTGAAGCTTTCTTT. Its translation: CAVKDRANTEAFF.

V usage is TRBV10-2 and J usage is TRBJ1-1; D not resolved. CDR1 is WSHSY and CDR2 is SAAADI in the germline V gene. This CDR3 comprises 11 residues. Trimming took off 7 bases at V and 8 bases at J, with 11 bases between the two ends. The chain's CDR3 is CASIGSLEAFF. The CDR3 coding sequence is TGCGCCAGCATAGGGAGTTTGGAAGCTTTCTTT.

This clone was found a few times. CDR3 nucleotides: TGTGCCAGCAGCATTGGGGCAGGGCATACTAATGAAAAACTGTTTTTT. Its protein product is CASSIGAGHTNEKLFF. The rearrangement links TRBV5-6 to TRBJ1-4; a weak D match, TRBD1 (5 bases). Deletions cut 4 bases from V and 2 bases from J, with 15 bases between. Germline values: CDR1 SGHDT, CDR2 YYEEEE. The CDR3 is made up of 16 amino acids.

V is TRBV6-5 and J is TRBJ1-1; 9 bases map to TRBD1. The trim removed 10 bases at V and 3 bases at J, leaving 9 bases unmatched. Germline lookup yields CDR1 MNHEY and CDR2 SVGAGI. This CDR3 is 14 amino acids long. CDR3 region: CANTGTGFYTEAFF. CDR3 bases: TGTGCCAACACCGGGACAGGGTTTTACACTGAAGCTTTCTTT.

This sequence joins TRBV11-2 and TRBJ2-7; D is possibly TRBD1 (6 bases). The CDR3 is 15 amino acids. Germline assignment: CDR1 SGHAT and CDR2 FQNNGV. The V and J ends lost 4 bases and 3 bases respectively, with 16 bases between them. CDR3 coding DNA: TGTGCCAGCAGCTGGAGGCCGGGACAAAACTACGAGCAGTACGTC. It yields the protein CASSWRPGQNYEQYV.

V gene TRBV6-5 combines with J gene TRBJ1-2; maybe TRBD1 (5 bases). Per germline, CDR1 MNHEY and CDR2 SVGAGI. The CDR3 has 14 residues. The V end was cut by 6 bases, the J end by 6 bases, with 17 bases between. The CDR3 reads CASRLQVRGDGYTF. Here the CDR3 DNA reads TGTGCCAGCAGATTACAGGTTAGAGGAGATGGCTACACCTTC.

This chain uses TRBV11-3 with TRBJ1-2; a possible D gene is TRBD1 (6 bases). The germline V and J ends were trimmed by 5 bases and 8 bases, with 21 bases remaining between them. The germline CDR1 and CDR2 sequences are SGHNT and YENEEA. The CDR3 covers 15 residues. The CDR3 is CASSKTGALPLGYTF. The CDR3 region has the DNA TGTGCCAGCAGCAAGACAGGCGCTCTCCCGCTAGGCTACACCTTC.